This T cell receptor (beta chain) was documented in a study of shared clonotypes between healthy human individuals. The CDR3 is 15 amino acids. Germline V gene sequence: CDR1 GTSNPN, CDR2 SVGIG (reference sequence). The trim removed 4 bases at V and 8 bases at J, leaving 9 bases unmatched. In its sample, this clone was seen a few times. Generated by immunoSEQ multiplex PCR, the TCRdb table keeps only in-frame clones and is missing some. The sample shows about 450,000 clones, 79% of them seen only once. The specimen was PBMCs. The clonotype was recovered from a woman in her 40s in good health. Some clones in this sample may be carry-over from other donors' samples. V is TRBV30 and J is TRBJ2-4; 12 bases are shared with TRBD1. In DNA, the CDR3 is TGTGCCTGGACCATTGGGACAGGGGGCAGGGACATTCAGTACTTC. Its translation: CAWTIGTGGRDIQYF.